The 2 T cell receptor beta chains in this list originate from one sample, sequenced in a study of read filtering for tumor transcriptome and immune sequencing. Molecular barcoded adaptors covering alpha/delta and beta/gamma chains were used on roughly 370 ng RNA. One entry per CDR3 protein results from TCRdb running MiXCR on the reads. Of roughly 60,000 distinct CDR3 sequences listed, 20% to 25% are singletons. Sequenced material: a population of CD138-negative cells sorted from bone marrow. These receptors came from a donor aged 40 or older with multiple myeloma.

Many counts were recorded for this clonotype. This chain connects TRBV9 to TRBJ2-3, with 8 nucleotides matching TRBD2. The junction had 9 bases not matched to a gene; V was cut back by 7 bases and J by 2 bases. The CDR3 extends over 15 amino acids. The V gene's germline CDR1 is SGDLS and CDR2 YYNGEE. The CDR3 DNA sequence: TGTGCCAGCTCCGGGACTAGTCCCCACACAGATACGCAGTATTTT. It is translated as CASSGTSPHTDTQYF.

This clonotype was seen at least ten times. This chain's CDR3 is CASSYSVTVNTEAFF. The CDR3 DNA reads as TGTGCCAGCAGTTACTCAGTCACAGTAAACACTGAAGCTTTCTTT. This rearrangement joins TRBV6-2 or TRBV6-3 to TRBJ1-1; D is ambiguous. This CDR3 comprises 15 residues. Trimming left V 0 bases short and J 2 bases short, with 10 bases between. In germline, CDR1 is MNHEY, CDR2 SVGEGT.